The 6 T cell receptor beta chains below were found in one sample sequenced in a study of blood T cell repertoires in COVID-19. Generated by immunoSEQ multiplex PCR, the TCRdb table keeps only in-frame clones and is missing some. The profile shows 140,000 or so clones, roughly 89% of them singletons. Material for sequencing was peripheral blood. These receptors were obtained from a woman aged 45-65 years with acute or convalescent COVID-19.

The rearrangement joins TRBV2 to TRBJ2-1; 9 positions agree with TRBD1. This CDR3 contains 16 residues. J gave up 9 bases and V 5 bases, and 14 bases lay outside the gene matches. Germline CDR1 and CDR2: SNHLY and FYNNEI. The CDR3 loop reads CASSPLAGQGGTEQFF. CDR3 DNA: TGTGCCAGCAGTCCCCTCGCGGGACAGGGAGGAACTGAGCAGTTCTTC.

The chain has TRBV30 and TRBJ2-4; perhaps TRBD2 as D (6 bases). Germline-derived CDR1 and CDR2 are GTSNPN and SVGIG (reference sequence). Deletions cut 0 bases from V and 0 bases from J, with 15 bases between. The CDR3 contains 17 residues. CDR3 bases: TGTGCCTGGAGTGTACCAATGCGGGGTATAGCCAAAAACATTCAGTACTTC. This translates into CAWSVPMRGIAKNIQYF.

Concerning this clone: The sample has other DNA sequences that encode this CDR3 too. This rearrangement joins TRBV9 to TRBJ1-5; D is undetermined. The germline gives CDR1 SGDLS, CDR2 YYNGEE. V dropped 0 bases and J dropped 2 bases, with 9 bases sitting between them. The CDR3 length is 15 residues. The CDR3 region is CASSVGGRGNQPQHF. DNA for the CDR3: TGTGCCAGCAGCGTAGGAGGTCGGGGCAATCAGCCCCAGCATTTT.

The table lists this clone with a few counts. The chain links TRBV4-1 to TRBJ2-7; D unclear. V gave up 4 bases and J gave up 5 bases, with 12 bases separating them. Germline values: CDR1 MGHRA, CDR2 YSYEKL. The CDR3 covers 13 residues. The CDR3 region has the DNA TGCGCCAGCAGCCCGGGTGCGAAAGACGAGCAGTACTTC. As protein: CASSPGAKDEQYF.

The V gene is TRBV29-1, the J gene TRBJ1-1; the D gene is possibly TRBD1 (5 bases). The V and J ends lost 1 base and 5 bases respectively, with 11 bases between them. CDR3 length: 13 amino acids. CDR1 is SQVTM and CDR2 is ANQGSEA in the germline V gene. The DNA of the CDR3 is TGCAGCGTTGAAGGGGGCGAAGGTACTGAAGCTTTCTTT. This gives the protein CSVEGGEGTEAFF.

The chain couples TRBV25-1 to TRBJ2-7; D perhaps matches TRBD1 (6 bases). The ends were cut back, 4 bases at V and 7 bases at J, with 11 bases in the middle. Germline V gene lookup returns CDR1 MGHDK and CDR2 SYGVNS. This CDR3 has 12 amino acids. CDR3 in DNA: TGTGCCAGCAGTGTAGGCCAGGGGGAGCAGTACTTC. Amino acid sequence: CASSVGQGEQYF.